This entry concerns a single TCR beta chain. Per the authors' pipeline: Amplification of reference gene primers was used by the study to estimate nucleated cell counts. The method was immunoSEQ multiplex PCR; TCRdb's version includes in-frame clones alone and lacks a portion of them. From that table come the V and J calls and clone size; the DNA was used to work out D and trimming. The repertoire holds about 99,000 clones, with around nine tenths as singletons. CDR1 and CDR2 from the germline V gene are MDHEN and SYDVKM. The CDR3 length is 16 residues. V shed 4 bases and J shed 2 bases, with 18 bases lying between them. The record originates from a study of blood T cell repertoires in COVID-19. Study context: Some COVID-19 samples were acute and others convalescent; all came from the United States, Italy and Spain. From T cells, B-cell-depleted T cells, or PBMCs came the material, which was cDNA or gDNA.

Input material: peripheral blood. The sequence came from a human donor in a cohort sampled during active COVID-19. V and J are TRBV28 and TRBJ2-7, with TRBD2 as a possible D gene (6 bases). CDR3 DNA sequence: TGTGCCAGCAGTTCCTCGGGTAGCGGTCTCCCCTACGAGCAGTACTTC. This translates into CASSSSGSGLPYEQYF. Based on the CDR3 plus reference TRBV28 and TRBJ2-7, the full variable domain is DVKVTQSSRYLVKRTGEKVFLECVQDMDHENMFWYRQDPGLGLRLIYFSYDVKMKEKGDIPEGYSVSREKKERFSLILESASTNQTSMYLCASSSSGSGLPYEQYFGPGTRLTVT.